Below, one T cell receptor (beta chain) is given with its context. There are a few counts of this clonotype. Its antigen remains undetermined. The sample holds no much larger clone one base away, and base qualities are not on file. The library was obtained by PCR. The sequencing machine was an Illumina HiSeq 2500. To normalize quantification of the TCRbeta repertoire, the TCR libraries were built with molecular barcoding that relied on unique molecular identifiers. The public reads were quality trimmed at Q25 with fastp and then assembled into clones with MiXCR by TCRdb, keeping productive beta chains. CDR3 protein duplicates are merged, each entry listing the most common genes and DNA. This sample has some 590,000 distinct CDR3 sequences in its table, and about 10% of those were observed once. The ten largest clones add up to about 4% of the sample. Clipping removes 5 bases from V and 4 bases from J, with 10 as the unmatched junction base count. The germline V gene yields MNHEY for CDR1 and SVGEGT for CDR2. Measured from the cysteine to the phenylalanine, the CDR3 is 16 residues long. The sequence is cut down to CDR3 DNA, 48 bases in frame from base 1.

The data stem from a study of T-cell reconstitution after alpha-beta-depleted transplantation in children (dated by TCRdb to about 2016). As for the study more broadly: The study quantitatively tracked T-cell immune reconstitution after TCRalphabeta/CD19-depleted allogeneic hematopoietic cell transplantation in children using TCR repertoire profiling.

The TCR sequence derives from a human donor who donated a stem cell graft to a child with acute myeloid leukemia. The sample here was PBMCs from the stem cell graft donor, taken from the stem cell graft. The chain uses TRBV6-2 or TRBV6-3 and TRBJ1-1, with 10 bases matching TRBD1. The CDR3 region reads CASSRRPGQGFTEAFF. The DNA sequence follows: TGTGCCAGCAGTCGAAGGCCGGGACAGGGGTTCACTGAAGCTTTCTTT.